This TCR beta chain was observed in a study of blood T cell repertoires in COVID-19. In its sample, this clone was seen a few times. Using immunoSEQ multiplex PCR, the repertoire was profiled, and TCRdb retains in-frame clones only, with some absent. The repertoire holds hundreds of thousands of clones, about 83% seen once, with around 2.1% in the top ten. The J segment lost 0 bases and the V segment lost 1 base, leaving 3 bases of the junction unmatched. The CDR3 has 16 amino acids. The germline gives CDR1 GTSNPN, CDR2 SVGIG (reference sequence). The TCR was taken from a woman in her forties or fifties who had recovered from COVID-19. This sequence joins TRBV30 and TRBJ1-5, with TRBD1 identical over 10 bases. The sample comprised PBMCs or T cells enriched from blood (not recorded which). CDR3 DNA sequence: TGTGCCTGGAGTGGGGACAGGGGAGCTAGCAATCAGCCCCAGCATTTT. This translates into CAWSGDRGASNQPQHF.